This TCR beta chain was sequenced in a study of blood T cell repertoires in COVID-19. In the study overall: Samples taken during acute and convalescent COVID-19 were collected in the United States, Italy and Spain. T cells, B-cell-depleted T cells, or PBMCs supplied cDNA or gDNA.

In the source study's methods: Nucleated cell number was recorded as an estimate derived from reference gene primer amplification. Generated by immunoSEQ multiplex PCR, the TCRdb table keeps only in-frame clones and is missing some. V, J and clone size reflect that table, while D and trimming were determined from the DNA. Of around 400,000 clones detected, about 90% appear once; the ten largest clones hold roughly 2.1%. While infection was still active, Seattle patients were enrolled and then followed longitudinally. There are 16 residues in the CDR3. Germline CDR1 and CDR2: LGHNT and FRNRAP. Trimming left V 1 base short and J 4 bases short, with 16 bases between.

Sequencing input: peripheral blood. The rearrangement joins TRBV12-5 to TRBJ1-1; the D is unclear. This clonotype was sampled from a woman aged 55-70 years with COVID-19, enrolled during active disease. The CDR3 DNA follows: TGTGCTAGTGGTTTGGATACCGTCGCCCGAGGCACTGAAGCTTTCTTT. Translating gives CASGLDTVARGTEAFF. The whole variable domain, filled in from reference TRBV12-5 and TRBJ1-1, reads DARVTQTPRHKVTEMGQEVTMRCQPILGHNTVFWYRQTMMQGLELLAYFRNRAPLDDSGMPKDRFSAEMPDATLATLKIQPSEPRDSAVYFCASGLDTVARGTEAFFGQGTRLTVV.